Following are 14 T cell receptor beta chains from one sample sequenced in a study of blood T cell repertoires in COVID-19 (dated by TCRdb to about 2020). Preparation of the library involved the immunoSEQ multiplex PCR assay. Held by TCRdb, this immuneACCESS table contains in-frame sequences only and omits some clones. Under half of the omission traces to an unresolved V gene where checked; the cause of the rest is unknown. This sample comprises more than 150,000 clones, 81% of them detected only once. More than 10% of the sample lies in the top ten. Input material: peripheral blood. These TCRs come from a woman aged 80 or older with COVID-19, enrolled during active disease.

This chain joins TRBV20-1 and TRBJ2-7; TRBD2 agrees at 7 bases. From germline, CDR1 is DFQATT and CDR2 SNEGSKA (reference sequence). CDR3 size: 15 residues. Germline trimming cut 3 bases from V and 2 bases from J; bases unmatched to any gene: 10. The CDR3 here is CSASSGRLAAYEQYF. CDR3 sequence (DNA): TGCAGTGCTAGTTCTGGCAGACTAGCCGCCTACGAGCAGTACTTC.

CDR3 in DNA: TGTGCCAGCAGCGCCGGACACGAAGAGACCCAGTACTTC. Protein product: CASSAGHEETQYF. The chain employs TRBV9 and TRBJ2-5, with D tentatively TRBD1 (5 bases). Looked up from germline, CDR1 is SGDLS and CDR2 is YYNGEE. V was cut by 3 bases and J by 3 bases, with 9 bases left in between. This CDR3 has 13 amino acids. The variable domain in full, completed from reference TRBV9 and TRBJ2-5, reads DSGVTQTPKHLITATGQRVTLRCSPRSGDLSVYWYQQSLDQGLQFLIQYYNGEERAKGNILERFSAQQFPDLHSELNLSSLELGDSALYFCASSAGHEETQYFGPGTRLLVL.

The chain is built from TRBV4-1 and TRBJ2-1; 13 positions agree with TRBD2. CDR1 and CDR2 from the germline V gene are MGHRA and YSYEKL. The CDR3 covers 15 residues. J gave up 7 bases and V 4 bases, and 4 bases lay outside the gene matches. The CDR3 DNA reads TGCGCCAGCAGCCCCCTGGGACTAGCGGGGAATGAGCAGTTCTTC. Encoded protein: CASSPLGLAGNEQFF.

The V gene is TRBV30, the J gene TRBJ2-3, with a weak D call TRBD1 (6 bases). Trimming took 2 bases from V and 0 from J, leaving 9 bases between them. This CDR3 has 14 amino acids. CDR1 and CDR2 from the germline V gene are GTSNPN and SVGIG (reference sequence). The CDR3 sequence is CAWSSGVSTDTQYF. For the CDR3, the DNA is TGTGCCTGGAGTTCAGGGGTAAGCACAGATACGCAGTATTTT.

The chain has TRBV9 and TRBJ2-7, with 14 bases lining up with TRBD2. Trimming removed 0 bases from V and 0 bases from J; junction bases left unmatched: 2. The germline V gene has CDR1 SGDLS and CDR2 YYNGEE. CDR3 length: 17 amino acids. The CDR3 protein is CASSVGLAGGDSYEQYF. For the CDR3, the DNA is TGTGCCAGCAGCGTAGGACTAGCGGGAGGGGACTCCTACGAGCAGTACTTC.

The V and J genes are TRBV10-3 and TRBJ2-6; 9 nucleotides align to TRBD2. Per germline, CDR1 ENHRY and CDR2 SYGVKD. The CDR3 totals 17 residues. Trimming took 6 bases from V and 0 from J; bases not matched to a gene: 6. The DNA of the CDR3 is TGTGCCATCAGGGAAGGGACTAGCTTCTCTGGGGCCAACGTCCTGACTTTC. Encoded protein: CAIREGTSFSGANVLTF.

The rearrangement uses TRBV30 and TRBJ2-2; 11 bases are a match to TRBD2. This CDR3 is built from 15 residues. J lost 7 bases, V lost 1 base, and 5 bases had no gene match. Germline loops: CDR1 GTSNPN, CDR2 SVGIG (reference sequence). CDR3 nucleotides: TGTGCCTGGAGTGGACTAGCGGGGTCCCACGGGGAGCTGTTTTTT. The encoded protein is CAWSGLAGSHGELFF.

In this sample, this clone turned up many times. Other DNA sequences within the sample encode an identical CDR3. This chain connects TRBV7-9 to TRBJ2-2, with 11 positions matching TRBD2. The CDR3 sequence is 14 residues long. Per germline, CDR1 SEHNR and CDR2 FQNEAQ (reference sequence). V lost 3 bases and J lost 6; bases outside the gene matches: 0. This chain's CDR3 is CASSLGLAAGELFF. The CDR3 region has the DNA TGTGCCAGCAGCTTGGGACTAGCGGCCGGGGAGCTGTTTTTT.

This chain uses TRBV6-5 with TRBJ2-5; D is uncertain. Germline CDR1 MNHEY, CDR2 SVGAGI. Between the trimmed V and J ends, which lost 0 bases and 1 base, there was a span of 6 bases. The CDR3 is 14 residues long. The CDR3 DNA reads TGTGCCAGCAGTTACTCGCTCAGCCAAGAGACCCAGTACTTC. Translated: CASSYSLSQETQYF.

This clone was seen repeatedly, ten times or more. This chain links TRBV6-6 with TRBJ1-5; D is uncertain. This CDR3 comprises 14 residues. Trimming left V 4 bases short and J 1 base short, with 8 bases between. From germline, CDR1 is MNHNY and CDR2 SVGAGI (reference sequence). CDR3 residues: CASSLSGSNQPQHF. The DNA for the CDR3 is TGTGCCAGCAGTTTGAGCGGAAGCAATCAGCCCCAGCATTTT.

The chain carries TRBV28 and TRBJ1-4; possibly TRBD1 for D (6 bases). This CDR3 region has 15 residues. Trimming removed 6 bases at V and 7 bases at J, with 18 bases between. Germline values: CDR1 MDHEN, CDR2 SYDVKM. CDR3 protein: CASSPPTGLGEKLFF. As DNA, the CDR3 is TGTGCCAGCAGCCCACCTACAGGGCTCGGTGAAAAACTGTTTTTT.

This clone appeared once. CDR3 sequence (DNA): TGTGCCAGCAGCTTAGGGGCGGGCAGCTTCCTCTACGAGCAGTACTTC. This gives the protein CASSLGAGSFLYEQYF. V usage is TRBV11-2 and J usage is TRBJ2-7, with D possibly being TRBD2 (5 bases). V lost 1 base and J lost 3, with 16 bases in between. Germline assignment: CDR1 SGHAT and CDR2 FQNNGV. CDR3 length equals 16 residues.

The chain couples TRBV6-1 to TRBJ2-5; the D gene is possibly TRBD1 (7 bases). V was shortened by 4 bases and J by 2 bases, with 17 bases between the two germline ends. There are 16 residues in the CDR3. Germline CDR1 reads MNHNS; CDR2 reads SASEGT. CDR3 sequence reads: CASSGQGRGVQETQYF. For the CDR3, the DNA is TGTGCCAGCAGTGGACAGGGAAGGGGGGTTCAAGAGACCCAGTACTTC.

This clone was counted ten times or more. This rearrangement joins TRBV5-6 to TRBJ2-2; D unclear. Trimming shortened V by 1 base and J by 1 base, and 8 bases separated the two germline ends. This CDR3 is built from 15 residues. CDR1 is SGHDT and CDR2 is YYEEEE in the germline V gene. The CDR3 bases are TGTGCCAGCAGCTTGAGTCCGGGGAACACCGGGGAGCTGTTTTTT. This encodes CASSLSPGNTGELFF. The variable domain in full, completed from reference TRBV5-6 and TRBJ2-2, reads DAGVTQSPTHLIKTRGQQVTLRCSPKSGHDTVSWYQQALGQGPQFIFQYYEEEERQRGNFPDRFSGHQFPNYSSELNVNALLLGDSALYLCASSLSPGNTGELFFGEGSRLTVL.